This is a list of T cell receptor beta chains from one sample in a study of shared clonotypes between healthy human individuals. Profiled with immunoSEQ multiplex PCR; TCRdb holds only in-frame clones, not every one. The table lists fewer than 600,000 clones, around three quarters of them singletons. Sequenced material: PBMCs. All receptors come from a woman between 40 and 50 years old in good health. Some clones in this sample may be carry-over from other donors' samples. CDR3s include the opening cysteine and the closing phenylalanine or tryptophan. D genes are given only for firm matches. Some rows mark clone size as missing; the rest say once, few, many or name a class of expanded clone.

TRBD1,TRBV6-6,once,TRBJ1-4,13,CASKPDRDEKLFF,TGTGCCAGCAAGCCGGACAGGGATGAAAAACTGTTTTTT
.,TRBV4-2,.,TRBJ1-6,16,CASSQEGAGDNSPLHF,TGTGCCAGCAGCCAAGAGGGGGCAGGGGATAATTCACCCCTCCACTTT
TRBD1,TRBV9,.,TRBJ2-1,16,CASSVAGTGGYNEQFF,TGTGCCAGCAGCGTAGCTGGGACAGGGGGATACAATGAGCAGTTCTTC
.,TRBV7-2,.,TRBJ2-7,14,CASSLEWGFYEQYF,TGTGCCAGCAGCTTAGAGTGGGGCTTCTACGAGCAGTACTTC
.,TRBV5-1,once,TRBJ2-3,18,CASSRVMVDYSGTDTQYF,TGCGCCAGCAGCCGAGTGATGGTGGACTACTCGGGCACAGATACGCAGTATTTT
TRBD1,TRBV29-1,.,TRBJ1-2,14,CSTKTGGAGYGYTF,TGCAGCACTAAGACAGGGGGCGCTGGCTATGGCTACACCTTC
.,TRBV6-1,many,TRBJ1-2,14,CASSEGGPNYGYTF,TGTGCCAGCAGTGAAGGGGGGCCCAACTATGGCTACACCTTC
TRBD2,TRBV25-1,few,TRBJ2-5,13,CASSRGDRETQYF,TGTGCCAGCAGCCGGGGGGACCGGGAGACCCAGTACTTC
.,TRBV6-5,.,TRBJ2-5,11,CAISYGETQYF,TGTGCCATCAGTTACGGGGAGACCCAGTACTTC
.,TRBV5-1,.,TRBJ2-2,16,CASSQSATGNTGELFF,TGCGCCAGCAGCCAATCAGCAACAGGGAACACCGGGGAGCTGTTTTTT
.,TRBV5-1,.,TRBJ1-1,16,CASSLGAGQMNTEAFF,TGCGCCAGCAGCTTGGGGGCCGGACAGATGAACACTGAAGCTTTCTTT
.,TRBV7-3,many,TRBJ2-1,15,CASRNAGPKYNEQFF,TGTGCCAGCAGGAACGCAGGACCAAAGTACAATGAGCAGTTCTTC